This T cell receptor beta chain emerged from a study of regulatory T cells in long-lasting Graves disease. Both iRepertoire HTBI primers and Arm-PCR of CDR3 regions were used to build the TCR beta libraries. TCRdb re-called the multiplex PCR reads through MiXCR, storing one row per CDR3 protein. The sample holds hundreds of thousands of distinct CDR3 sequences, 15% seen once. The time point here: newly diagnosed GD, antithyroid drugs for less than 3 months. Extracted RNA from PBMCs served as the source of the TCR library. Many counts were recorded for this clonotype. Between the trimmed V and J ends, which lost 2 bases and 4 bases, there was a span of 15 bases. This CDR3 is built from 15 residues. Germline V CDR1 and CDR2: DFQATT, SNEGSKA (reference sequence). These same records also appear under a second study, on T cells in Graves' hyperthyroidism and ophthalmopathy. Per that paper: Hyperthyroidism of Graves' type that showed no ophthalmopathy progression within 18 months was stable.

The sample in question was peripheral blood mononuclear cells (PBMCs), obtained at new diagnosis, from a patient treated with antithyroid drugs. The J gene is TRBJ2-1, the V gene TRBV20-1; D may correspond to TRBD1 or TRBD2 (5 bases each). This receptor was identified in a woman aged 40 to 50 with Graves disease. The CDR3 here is CSARSRQGPYNEQFF. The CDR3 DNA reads TGCAGTGCTAGATCCCGGCAGGGACCATACAATGAGCAGTTCTTC.